The rows below give T cell receptor beta chains drawn from one sample of a study of blood T cell repertoires in COVID-19. Data came from immunoSEQ multiplex PCR; TCRdb stores just in-frame clones and leaves some out. The table lists roughly 410,000 clones, 80% to 90% of them singletons, with approximately 1.2% in the top ten. Material for sequencing was peripheral blood. The receptors shown here come from a man aged 35 to 55 with acute or convalescent COVID-19. CDR3s include the opening cysteine and the closing phenylalanine or tryptophan. D genes are given only for firm matches. Expanded clones get a size class; other rows say once, few or many, or leave the size out.

d_call j_call clone_size v_call cdr3_aa cdr3_nt
. TRBJ1-6 . TRBV3-1/TRBV3-2 CASSQDRPGVKDSPLHF TGTGCCAGCAGCCAAGACCGACCAGGGGTAAAAGATTCACCCCTCCACTTT
TRBD1 TRBJ1-2 . TRBV7-9 CASSQDREDGYTF TGTGCCAGCAGCCAGGACAGGGAGGATGGCTACACCTTC
. TRBJ1-6 . TRBV5-1 CASSLTYRSLGSPLHF TGCGCCAGCAGCTTGACCTACAGGAGCCTTGGGTCACCCCTCCACTTT
TRBD1 TRBJ2-5 . TRBV7-9 CASSPPRQGRETQYF TGTGCCAGCAGCCCCCCCCGACAGGGCAGGGAGACCCAGTACTTC
TRBD2 TRBJ2-2 . TRBV9 CASSARSGGFTGELFF TGTGCCAGCAGCGCCCGTAGCGGGGGATTCACCGGGGAGCTGTTTTTT
. TRBJ2-7 . TRBV27 CASRLGLLYEQYF TGTGCCAGCAGACTGGGCCTTTTATACGAGCAGTACTTC
. TRBJ2-3 . TRBV7-2 CASSLLDYLYTDTQYF TGTGCCAGCAGCTTATTGGACTACCTCTACACAGATACGCAGTATTTT
TRBD1 TRBJ1-5 once TRBV7-6 CASSFAPWTGENQPQHF TGTGCCAGCAGCTTTGCCCCCTGGACAGGGGAGAATCAGCCCCAGCATTTT
TRBD2 TRBJ2-1 . TRBV5-1 CASSRLADSNEQFF TGCGCCAGCAGCCGACTAGCGGACAGCAATGAGCAGTTCTTC
TRBD1 TRBJ1-1 . TRBV6-2/TRBV6-3 CASSITGGNTEAFF TGTGCCAGCAGTATAACAGGGGGCAACACTGAAGCTTTCTTT
TRBD1 TRBJ2-2 . TRBV4-3 CASSLIGTGITGELFF TGCGCCAGCAGCCTCATTGGGACAGGGATAACCGGGGAGCTGTTTTTT
TRBD1 TRBJ1-2 . TRBV10-3 CAISDPDRGLYYGYTF TGTGCCATCAGTGACCCTGACAGGGGATTATACTATGGCTACACCTTC
. TRBJ1-1 few TRBV12-3/TRBV12-4 CASSFEGTEAFF TGTGCCAGCAGTTTCGAGGGTACTGAAGCTTTCTTT
TRBD1 TRBJ1-6 . TRBV19 CASSSWTGEESPLHF TGTGCCAGTAGTTCTTGGACAGGGGAAGAGTCACCCCTCCACTTT
. TRBJ1-2 . TRBV3-1/TRBV3-2 CASSQGGDSGYTF TGTGCCAGCAGCCAAGGTGGTGACTCTGGCTACACCTTC
. TRBJ2-7 few TRBV13 CASSLGLKDKGREQYF TGTGCCAGCAGCTTAGGCCTAAAGGACAAGGGTAGGGAGCAGTACTTC
TRBD1 TRBJ1-1 . TRBV4-3 CASSLSGGASEAFF TGCGCCAGCAGCCTATCAGGGGGCGCTTCTGAAGCTTTCTTT
TRBD1 TRBJ2-2 . TRBV2 CAPRDSRLQNTGELFF TGTGCCCCCCGGGACAGTAGACTCCAGAACACCGGGGAGCTGTTTTTT
. TRBJ2-7 . TRBV11-2 CASSLTGTYEQYF TGTGCCAGCAGCTTAACAGGCACCTACGAGCAGTACTTC
. TRBJ1-1 . TRBV7-8 CASSPGRGVLNTEAFF TGTGCCAGCAGCCCCGGGCGGGGCGTGCTGAACACTGAAGCTTTCTTT
. TRBJ1-1 . TRBV28 CASSFWGGRTEAFF TGTGCCAGCAGTTTTTGGGGGGGCCGCACTGAAGCTTTCTTT
TRBD1 TRBJ1-4 . TRBV19 CASSIDQTGVREKLFF TGTGCCAGTAGTATAGATCAGACAGGGGTCCGGGAAAAACTGTTTTTT
. TRBJ1-1 . TRBV12-3/TRBV12-4 CASSFGGVAFF TGTGCCAGCAGTTTCGGGGGGGTGGCTTTCTTT